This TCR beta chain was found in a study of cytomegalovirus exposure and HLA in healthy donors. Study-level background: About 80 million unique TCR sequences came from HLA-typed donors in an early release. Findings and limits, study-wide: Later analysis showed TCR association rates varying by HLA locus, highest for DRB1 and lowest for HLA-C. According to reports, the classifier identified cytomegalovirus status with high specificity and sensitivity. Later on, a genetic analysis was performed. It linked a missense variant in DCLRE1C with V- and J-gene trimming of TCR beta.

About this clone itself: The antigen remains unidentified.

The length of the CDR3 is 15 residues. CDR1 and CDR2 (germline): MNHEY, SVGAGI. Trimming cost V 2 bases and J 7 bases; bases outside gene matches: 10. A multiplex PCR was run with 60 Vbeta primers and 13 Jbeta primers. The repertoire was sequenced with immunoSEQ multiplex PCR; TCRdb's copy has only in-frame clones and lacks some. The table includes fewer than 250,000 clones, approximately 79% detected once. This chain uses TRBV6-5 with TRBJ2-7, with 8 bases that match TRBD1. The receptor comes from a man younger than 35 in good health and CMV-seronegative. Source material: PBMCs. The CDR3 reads CASSYEGQGVGEQYF. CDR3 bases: TGTGCCAGCAGTTACGAAGGACAGGGAGTTGGAGAGCAGTACTTC.